A selection of T cell receptor beta chains follows, all from one sample in a study of cytomegalovirus exposure and HLA in healthy donors. Here immunoSEQ multiplex PCR was the method, and the copy in TCRdb shows in-frame clones only, minus some. The sample totals some 200,000 clones; its top ten clones hold about 1%. The sample comprised PBMCs. These receptors originate from a girl aged 2 to 10 in good health and CMV-seropositive. Both conserved end residues are part of each CDR3. The order of the fields is CDR3 protein, CDR3 DNA, V gene, J gene, CDR3 length, D gene. D genes are given only for firm matches.

CASSIAPRVSGVTVEQFF	TGTGCCAGTAGTATAGCCCCTAGAGTTAGCGGGGTTACGGTTGAGCAGTTCTTC	TRBV19	TRBJ2-1	18	TRBD2
CASSFYGTHEYNEQFF	TGTGCCAGCAGCTTCTATGGTACCCACGAGTACAATGAGCAGTTCTTC	TRBV5-6	TRBJ2-1	16	NA
CASSLIANRMSYNSPLHF	TGTGCCAGCAGTTTGATCGCAAACAGGATGAGTTATAATTCACCCCTCCACTTT	TRBV28	TRBJ1-6	18	NA
CASSRTSGSTETQYF	TGCGCCAGCAGCCGGACTAGCGGGAGCACAGAGACCCAGTACTTC	TRBV5-1	TRBJ2-5	15	TRBD2
CASSLGQGLGELFF	TGCGCCAGCAGCTTGGGACAGGGACTCGGGGAGCTGTTTTTT	TRBV5-1	TRBJ2-2	14	NA
CASWDSTEAFF	TGTGCCAGTTGGGACAGCACTGAAGCTTTCTTT	TRBV2	TRBJ1-1	11	TRBD1
CASSQEPRGRSGETQYF	TGTGCCAGCAGCCAAGAGCCCCGGGGGAGAAGCGGAGAGACCCAGTACTTC	TRBV4-2	TRBJ2-5	17	NA
CASSFSGTGIDEQFF	TGTGCCAGCAGTTTCTCCGGGACAGGGATCGATGAGCAGTTCTTC	TRBV27	TRBJ2-1	15	TRBD1
CASSSTGGSYGYTF	TGTGCCAGCAGCTCGACAGGGGGGAGCTATGGCTACACCTTC	TRBV7-2	TRBJ1-2	14	TRBD1
CASSLGLATGELFF	TGTGCCAGTAGTTTGGGACTAGCGACCGGGGAGCTGTTTTTT	TRBV19	TRBJ2-2	14	TRBD2
CASVGQVGEEQYF	TGTGCCAGCGTTGGACAGGTCGGGGAGGAGCAGTACTTC	TRBV27	TRBJ2-7	13	TRBD1
CASSLSGTVYEQYF	TGTGCCAGCAGTTTATCTGGGACAGTCTACGAGCAGTACTTC	TRBV28	TRBJ2-7	14	TRBD1
CASSILGARTDTQYF	TGCGCCAGTAGTATTTTGGGGGCACGCACAGATACGCAGTATTTT	TRBV19	TRBJ2-3	15	NA
CASSHVDRGGNEQYF	TGTGCCAGCAGCCATGTGGACAGGGGAGGTAACGAGCAGTACTTC	TRBV14	TRBJ2-7	15	TRBD1
CASSPSLAGGSHEQYF	TGTGCCAGCAGTCCCTCGCTAGCGGGAGGCTCCCACGAGCAGTACTTC	TRBV27	TRBJ2-7	16	TRBD2
CASSEFKTRSNEQFF	TGTGCCAGCAGTGAATTTAAGACTAGGTCCAATGAGCAGTTCTTC	TRBV2	TRBJ2-1	15	NA
CASSEWRVSGSAETQYF	TGTGCCAGCAGTGAATGGAGGGTAAGCGGGAGTGCGGAGACCCAGTACTTC	TRBV25-1	TRBJ2-5	17	TRBD2
CAAQGASQPQHF	TGTGCCGCCCAGGGGGCAAGCCAGCCCCAGCATTTT	TRBV28	TRBJ1-5	12	TRBD1
CASSPGGSTNTQYF	TGTGCCAGCAGCCCCGGAGGTTCCACAAATACGCAGTATTTT	TRBV11-2	TRBJ2-3	14	NA
CASSQFQVNEKLFF	TGTGCCAGCAGCCAATTCCAGGTTAATGAAAAACTGTTTTTT	TRBV14	TRBJ1-4	14	NA
CASSLDRAGDTQYF	TGCGCCAGCAGCTTGGACAGGGCTGGGGATACGCAGTATTTT	TRBV5-1	TRBJ2-3	14	NA
CASSSLSGTEAYGYTF	TGTGCCAGCAGCTCCCTCTCCGGGACAGAAGCCTATGGCTACACCTTC	TRBV11-2	TRBJ1-2	16	TRBD1
CASSEPFRANYGYTF	TGTGCCAGCAGTGAGCCGTTCAGGGCCAACTATGGCTACACCTTC	TRBV28	TRBJ1-2	15	NA
CASIRDKVNYGYTF	TGTGCCAGCATACGGGACAAAGTTAACTATGGCTACACCTTC	TRBV6-1	TRBJ1-2	14	NA
CATSPERQGYGYTF	TGTGCCACCAGTCCCGAGAGACAGGGGTATGGCTACACCTTC	TRBV15	TRBJ1-2	14	TRBD1
CASSQDPPSGDDYEQYF	TGTGCCAGCAGCCAAGATCCCCCTAGCGGGGATGACTACGAGCAGTACTTC	TRBV4-2	TRBJ2-7	17	TRBD2
CASSLASGSYEQYF	TGTGCCAGCAGCTTAGCTAGCGGGAGCTACGAGCAGTACTTC	TRBV7-6	TRBJ2-7	14	TRBD2
CASSPLGDLPNEKLFF	TGTGCCAGCAGCCCTCTGGGTGACTTACCGAATGAAAAACTGTTTTTT	TRBV28	TRBJ1-4	16	NA
CSVRQDTGELFF	TGCAGCGTTAGACAGGACACCGGGGAGCTGTTTTTT	TRBV29-1	TRBJ2-2	12	NA
CASSLGITDTIYF	TGTGCCAGCAGCTTGGGCATAACGGACACCATATATTTT	TRBV5-4	TRBJ1-3	13	NA
CATSRNFDRAYEQYF	TGTGCCACCAGCCGGAATTTTGACAGGGCCTACGAGCAGTACTTC	TRBV15	TRBJ2-7	15	TRBD1
CAISGDSNANTGELFF	TGTGCCATCAGTGGGGACAGTAACGCGAACACCGGGGAGCTGTTTTTT	TRBV10-3	TRBJ2-2	16	TRBD1
CASGEREAWNTGELFF	TGTGCCAGCGGGGAGCGGGAGGCATGGAACACCGGGGAGCTGTTTTTT	TRBV13	TRBJ2-2	16	TRBD2
CASSPQGTDTEAFF	TGTGCCAGCAGCCCACAGGGGACCGACACTGAAGCTTTCTTT	TRBV7-2	TRBJ1-1	14	TRBD1
CASSRVLETQYF	TGTGCCAGCAGCCGTGTTCTAGAGACCCAGTACTTC	TRBV7-2	TRBJ2-5	12	NA
CASSSPTYEQYF	TGCGCCAGCAGCTCCCCAACCTACGAGCAGTACTTC	TRBV5-1	TRBJ2-7	12	NA
CASSRQGNQPQHF	TGTGCCAGCAGTAGACAGGGGAATCAGCCCCAGCATTTT	TRBV6-1	TRBJ1-5	13	TRBD1
CASSIPGTSAYNEQFF	TGTGCCAGCAGTATACCCGGGACTAGCGCCTACAATGAGCAGTTCTTC	TRBV2	TRBJ2-1	16	TRBD2
CASRLDSNYGYTF	TGTGCCAGCAGATTAGACAGTAACTATGGCTACACCTTC	TRBV6-1	TRBJ1-2	13	NA
CASSVAEGPEAFF	TGTGCCAGCAGCGTAGCGGAGGGCCCTGAAGCTTTCTTT	TRBV9	TRBJ1-1	13	NA
CASSTQGAGGYTF	TGTGCCAGCAGCACACAGGGGGCCGGTGGCTACACCTTC	TRBV7-9	TRBJ1-2	13	TRBD1